This TCR beta chain was recorded in a study of blood T cell repertoires in COVID-19. The authors' processing: Cell counts per sample came from amplifying reference gene primers. Profiling relied on immunoSEQ multiplex PCR, and the TCRdb table lists in-frame clones only, not all of them. The D gene and trimming were derived from the DNA, and the V and J assignments and clone size from that table. The table has approximately 100,000 clones, approximately 84% seen once. J lost 2 bases, V lost 5 bases, and 9 bases had no gene match. This CDR3 contains 15 residues. CDR1 is ENHRY, CDR2 SYGVKD, per germline.

What was sequenced was peripheral blood. The rearrangement links TRBV10-3 to TRBJ2-7; 7 nucleotides match TRBD1. This TCR derives from a human donor in a cohort sampled during active COVID-19. The CDR3 reads CAISQGQTTTYEQYF. The DNA for the CDR3 is TGTGCCATCAGTCAGGGACAGACGACAACCTACGAGCAGTACTTC.